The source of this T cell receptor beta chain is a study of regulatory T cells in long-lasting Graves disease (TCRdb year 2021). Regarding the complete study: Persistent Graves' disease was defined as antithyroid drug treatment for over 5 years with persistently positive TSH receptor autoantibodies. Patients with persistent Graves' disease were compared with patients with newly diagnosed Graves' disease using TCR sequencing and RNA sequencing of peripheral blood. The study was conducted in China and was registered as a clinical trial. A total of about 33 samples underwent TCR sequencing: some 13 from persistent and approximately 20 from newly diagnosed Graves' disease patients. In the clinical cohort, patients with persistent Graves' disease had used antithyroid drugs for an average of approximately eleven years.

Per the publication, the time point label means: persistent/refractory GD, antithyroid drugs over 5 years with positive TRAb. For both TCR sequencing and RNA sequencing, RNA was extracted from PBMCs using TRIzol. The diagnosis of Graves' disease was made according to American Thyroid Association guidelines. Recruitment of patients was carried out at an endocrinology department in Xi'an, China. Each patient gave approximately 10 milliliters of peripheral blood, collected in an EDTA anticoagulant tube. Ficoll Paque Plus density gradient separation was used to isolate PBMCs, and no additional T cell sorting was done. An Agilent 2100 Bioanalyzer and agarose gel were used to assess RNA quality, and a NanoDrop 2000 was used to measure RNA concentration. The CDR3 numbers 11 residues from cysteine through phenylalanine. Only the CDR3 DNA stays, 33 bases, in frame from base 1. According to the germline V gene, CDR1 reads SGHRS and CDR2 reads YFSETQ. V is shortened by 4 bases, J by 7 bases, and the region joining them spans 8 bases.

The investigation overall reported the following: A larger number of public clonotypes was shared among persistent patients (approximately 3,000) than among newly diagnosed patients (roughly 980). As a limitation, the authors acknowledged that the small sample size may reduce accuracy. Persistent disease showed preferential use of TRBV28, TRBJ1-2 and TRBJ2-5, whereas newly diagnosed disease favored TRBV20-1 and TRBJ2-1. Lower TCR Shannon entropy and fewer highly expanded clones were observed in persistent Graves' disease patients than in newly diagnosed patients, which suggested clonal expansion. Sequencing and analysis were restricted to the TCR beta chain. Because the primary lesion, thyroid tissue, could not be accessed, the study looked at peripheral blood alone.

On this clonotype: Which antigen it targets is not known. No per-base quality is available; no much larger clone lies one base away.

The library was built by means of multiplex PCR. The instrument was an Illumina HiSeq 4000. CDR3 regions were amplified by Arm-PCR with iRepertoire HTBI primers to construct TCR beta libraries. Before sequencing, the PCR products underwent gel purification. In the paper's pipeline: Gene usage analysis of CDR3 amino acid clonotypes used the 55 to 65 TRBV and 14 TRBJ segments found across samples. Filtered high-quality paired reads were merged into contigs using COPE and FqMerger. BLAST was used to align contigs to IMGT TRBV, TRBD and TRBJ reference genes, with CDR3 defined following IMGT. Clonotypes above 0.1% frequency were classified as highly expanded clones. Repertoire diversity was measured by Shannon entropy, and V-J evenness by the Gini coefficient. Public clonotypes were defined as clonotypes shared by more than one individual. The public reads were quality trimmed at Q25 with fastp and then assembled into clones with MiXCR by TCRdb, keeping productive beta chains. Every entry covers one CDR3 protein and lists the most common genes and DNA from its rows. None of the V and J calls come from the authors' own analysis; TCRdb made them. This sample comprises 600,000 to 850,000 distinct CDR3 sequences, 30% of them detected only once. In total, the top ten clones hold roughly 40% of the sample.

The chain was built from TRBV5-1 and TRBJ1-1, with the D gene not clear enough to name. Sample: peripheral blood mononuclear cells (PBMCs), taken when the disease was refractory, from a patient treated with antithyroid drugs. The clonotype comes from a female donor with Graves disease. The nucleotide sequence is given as TGCGCCAGCAGCCGAGAGTTTGAAGCTTTCTTT. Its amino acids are CASSREFEAFF.